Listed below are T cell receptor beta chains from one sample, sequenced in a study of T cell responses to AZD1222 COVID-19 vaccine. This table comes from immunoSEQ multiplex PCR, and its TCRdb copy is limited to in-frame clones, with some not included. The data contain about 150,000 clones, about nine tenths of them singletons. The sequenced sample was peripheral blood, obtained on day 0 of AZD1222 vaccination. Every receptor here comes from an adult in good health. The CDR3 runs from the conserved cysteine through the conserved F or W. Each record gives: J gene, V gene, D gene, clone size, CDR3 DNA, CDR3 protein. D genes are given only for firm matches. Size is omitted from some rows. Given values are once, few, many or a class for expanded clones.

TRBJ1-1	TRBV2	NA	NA	TGTGCCAGCAGTGAAGGGACGGTGAACACTGAAGCTTTCTTT	CASSEGTVNTEAFF
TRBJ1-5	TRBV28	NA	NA	TGTGCCAGCAGTTTTGGAAGTCCCAAGGATTTT	CASSFGSPKDF
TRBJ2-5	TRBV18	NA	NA	TGTGCCAGCTCACCCCTCCCAGGCTCGGAGACCCAGTACTTC	CASSPLPGSETQYF
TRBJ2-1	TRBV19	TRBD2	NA	TGTGCCAGTAGCCCTAGCGGGGGGTACAATGAGCAGTTCTTC	CASSPSGGYNEQFF
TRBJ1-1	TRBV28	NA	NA	TGTGCCAGCAGTCGCCACAGTGTTAACACTGAAGCTTTCTTT	CASSRHSVNTEAFF
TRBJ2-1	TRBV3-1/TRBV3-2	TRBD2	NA	TGTGCCAGCAGCCCTGCCCCTAGCGGAACCTACAATGAGCAGTTCTTC	CASSPAPSGTYNEQFF
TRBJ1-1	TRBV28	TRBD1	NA	TGTGCCAGCGGGGGTCTACAGGGGAGCGCTGAAGCTTTCTTT	CASGGLQGSAEAFF
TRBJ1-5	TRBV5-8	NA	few	TGTGCCAGCAGCTTGGCCTCCTCCAGGTCAAATCAGCCCCAGCATTTT	CASSLASSRSNQPQHF
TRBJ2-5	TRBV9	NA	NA	TGTGCCAGCAGCCGGGACATAGAAGAGACCCAGTACTTC	CASSRDIEETQYF
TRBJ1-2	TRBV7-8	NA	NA	TGTGCCAGCAGCTCGTCCCGGGAACCCAACTATGGCTACACCTTC	CASSSSREPNYGYTF
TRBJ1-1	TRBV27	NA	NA	TGTGCCAGCAGTCCCTTTACTCTAGGGGACACTGAAGCTTTCTTT	CASSPFTLGDTEAFF
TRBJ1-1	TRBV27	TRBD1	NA	TGTGCCAGCAGTTCCAACCCAGGACAGGGAAAGGCTTTCTTT	CASSSNPGQGKAFF
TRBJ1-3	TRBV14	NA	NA	TGTGCCAGCAGCCAATTGCGGTCTCCTAGAAACACCATATATTTT	CASSQLRSPRNTIYF
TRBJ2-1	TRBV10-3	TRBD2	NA	TGTGCCATCAGCGGGACTAGCGGGGAGGGGGAGCAGTTCTTC	CAISGTSGEGEQFF
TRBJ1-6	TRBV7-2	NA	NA	TGTGCCAGCAGCTTAGCGGCCGTGGATAATTCACCCCTCCACTTT	CASSLAAVDNSPLHF
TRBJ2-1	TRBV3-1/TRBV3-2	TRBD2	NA	TGTGCCAGCAGCTCCCGATCAGCGGGGATAAGCTCCTACAATGAGCAGTTCTTC	CASSSRSAGISSYNEQFF
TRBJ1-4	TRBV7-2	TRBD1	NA	TGTGCCAGCAGCTCAAGACAGGGTTCTGGGGAAAAACTGTTTTTT	CASSSRQGSGEKLFF
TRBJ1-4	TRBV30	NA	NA	TGTGCCTGGAGTGTACCTTGGTCGGGGCTATCTGAAAAACTGTTTTTT	CAWSVPWSGLSEKLFF
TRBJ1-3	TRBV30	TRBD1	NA	TGTGCCCGTTCAAGGGGGCAGAACTCTGGAAACACCATATATTTT	CARSRGQNSGNTIYF
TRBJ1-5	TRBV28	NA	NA	TGTGCCAGCAGCCCACCGGACTTACATCAGCCCCAGCATTTT	CASSPPDLHQPQHF
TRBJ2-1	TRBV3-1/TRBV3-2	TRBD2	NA	TGTGCCAGCAGCGCCGGGACTACTATCAATGAGCAGTTCTTC	CASSAGTTINEQFF
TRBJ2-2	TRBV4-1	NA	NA	TGCGCCAGCAGCCAAGCGGGGGCCTACACCGGGGAGCTGTTTTTT	CASSQAGAYTGELFF
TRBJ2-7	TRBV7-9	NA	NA	TGTGCCAGCAGCTGGGGCCACCACTACGAGCAGTACTTC	CASSWGHHYEQYF
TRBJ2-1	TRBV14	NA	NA	TGTGCCAGCAGCCTCCTCAGAGGGGGCAATGAGCAGTTCTTC	CASSLLRGGNEQFF
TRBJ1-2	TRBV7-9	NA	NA	TGTGCCAGCAGCTTAGAATGGCAAGAAAACTATGGCTACACCTTC	CASSLEWQENYGYTF
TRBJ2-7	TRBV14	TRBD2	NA	TGTGCCAGCAGCCAAAATAACGCAGTAACTAGCGGGCCGTACTTC	CASSQNNAVTSGPYF
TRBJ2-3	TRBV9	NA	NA	TGTGCCAGCAGCCCCTTCGTGGCCCGCGCAGATACGCAGTATTTT	CASSPFVARADTQYF
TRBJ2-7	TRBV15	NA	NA	TGTGCCACCAGCACCCGCCCCGGCAGGGTGGGCTACGAGCAGTACTTC	CATSTRPGRVGYEQYF
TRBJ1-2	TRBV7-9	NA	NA	TGTGCCAGCAGCCTTGGACAGTTCGGAAGCTATGGCTACACCTTC	CASSLGQFGSYGYTF
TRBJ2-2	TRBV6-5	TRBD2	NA	TGTGCCAGCAGTTACTGGGAGGGTACCGGGGAGCTGTTTTTT	CASSYWEGTGELFF
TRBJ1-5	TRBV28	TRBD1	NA	TGTGCCAGCACGACAGGGGGGGCGATATACCAGCCCCAGCATTTT	CASTTGGAIYQPQHF
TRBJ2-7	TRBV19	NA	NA	TGTGCCAGTAGTAGCCAGGGTTTGGGAGATTACGAGCAGTACTTC	CASSSQGLGDYEQYF
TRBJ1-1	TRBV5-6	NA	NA	TGTGCCAGCAGCGATGTAGGGGGGGCCAACACTGAAGCTTTCTTT	CASSDVGGANTEAFF
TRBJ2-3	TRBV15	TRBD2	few	TGTGCCACCAGCAGAGATAGCGGGAGCACAGATACGCAGTATTTT	CATSRDSGSTDTQYF
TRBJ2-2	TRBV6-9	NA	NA	TGTGCCAGCAGTTGCCGCGAATTATGCGGCCACACCGGGGAGCTGTTTTTT	CASSCRELCGHTGELFF
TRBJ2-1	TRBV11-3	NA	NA	TGTGCCAGCAGCAGAGGTCGAGGGGCCAATGAGCAGTTCTTC	CASSRGRGANEQFF
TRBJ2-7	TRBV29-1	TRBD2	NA	TGCAGCGTCCAGCCGACTAGCGGGGGAGAGCAGTACTTC	CSVQPTSGGEQYF
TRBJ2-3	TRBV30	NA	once	TGTGCCTGGAGTCCGGGAGCGACGCAGTATTTT	CAWSPGATQYF
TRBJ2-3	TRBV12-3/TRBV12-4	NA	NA	TGTGCCAGCAGTTTCGGGGGCGGAGATACGCAGTATTTT	CASSFGGGDTQYF
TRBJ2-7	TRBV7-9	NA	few	TGTGCCAGCAGCTTAGTGGGGTCGGGCAGACTATCCGACGAGCAGTACTTC	CASSLVGSGRLSDEQYF
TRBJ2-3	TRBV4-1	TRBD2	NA	TGCGCCAGCAGCCAAGGACTAGCGGGAGATACGCAGTATTTT	CASSQGLAGDTQYF
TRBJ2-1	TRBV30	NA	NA	TGTGCCTGGACCCCGGAGGGAAGCAATGAGCAGTTCTTC	CAWTPEGSNEQFF
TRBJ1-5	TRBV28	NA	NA	TGTGCCAGCAGTGTTATGGGGGGCGGGGGTCAGCCCCAGCATTTT	CASSVMGGGGQPQHF
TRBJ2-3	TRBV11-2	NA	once	TGTGCCAGCAGCCCGACCAGGACCACAGATACGCAGTATTTT	CASSPTRTTDTQYF
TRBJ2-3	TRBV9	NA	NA	TGTGCCAGCAGCGCCGCAGGAATAAGCACAGATACGCAGTATTTT	CASSAAGISTDTQYF